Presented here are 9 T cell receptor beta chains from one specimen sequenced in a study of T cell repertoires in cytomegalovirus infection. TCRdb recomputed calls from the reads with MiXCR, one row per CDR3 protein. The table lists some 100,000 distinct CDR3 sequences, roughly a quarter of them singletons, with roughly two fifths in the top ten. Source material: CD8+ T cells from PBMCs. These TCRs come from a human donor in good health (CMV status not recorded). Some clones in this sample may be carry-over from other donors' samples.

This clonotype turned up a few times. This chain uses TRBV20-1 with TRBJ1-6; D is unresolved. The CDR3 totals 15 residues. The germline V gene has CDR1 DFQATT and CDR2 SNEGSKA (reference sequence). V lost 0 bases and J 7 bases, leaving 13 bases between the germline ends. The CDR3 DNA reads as TGCAGTGCTAGAGATCGCCAGGCCTTGAATTCACCCCTCCACTTT. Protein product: CSARDRQALNSPLHF.

In DNA, the CDR3 is TGTGCCAGCAGTTTGGGTCGTAGCACAGATACGCAGTATTTT. This gives the protein CASSLGRSTDTQYF. This chain joins TRBV12-3 or TRBV12-4 and TRBJ2-3; D call uncertain. CDR3 length: 14 residues. Trimming took 3 bases from V and 0 from J, leaving 7 bases between them.

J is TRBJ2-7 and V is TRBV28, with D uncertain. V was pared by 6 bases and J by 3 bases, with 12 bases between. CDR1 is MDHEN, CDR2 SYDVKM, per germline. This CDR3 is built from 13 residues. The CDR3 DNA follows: TGTGCCAGCAGCCCGACCACGGGCTACGAGCAGTACTTC. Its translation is CASSPTTGYEQYF.

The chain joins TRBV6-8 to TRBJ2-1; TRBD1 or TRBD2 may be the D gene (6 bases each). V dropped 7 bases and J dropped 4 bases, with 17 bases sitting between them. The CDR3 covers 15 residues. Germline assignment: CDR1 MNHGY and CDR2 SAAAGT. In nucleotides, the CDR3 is TGTGCCAGCACCCGAGGGGGGTCCGGGTACAATGAGCAGTTCTTC. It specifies CASTRGGSGYNEQFF.

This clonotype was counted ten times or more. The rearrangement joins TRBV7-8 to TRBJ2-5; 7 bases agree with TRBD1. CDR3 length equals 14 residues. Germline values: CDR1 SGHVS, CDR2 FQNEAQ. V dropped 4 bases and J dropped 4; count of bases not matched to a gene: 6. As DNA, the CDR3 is TGTGCCAGCAGCTATACGACAGGGACAGAGACCCAGTACTTC. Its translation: CASSYTTGTETQYF.

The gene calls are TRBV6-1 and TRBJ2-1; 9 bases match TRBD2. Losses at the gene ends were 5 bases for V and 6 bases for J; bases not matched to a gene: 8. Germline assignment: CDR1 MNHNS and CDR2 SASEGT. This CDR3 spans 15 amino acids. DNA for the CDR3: TGTGCCAGCAGTCGCGGGGGGGCGGCTCTCAATGAGCAGTTCTTC. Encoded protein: CASSRGGAALNEQFF.

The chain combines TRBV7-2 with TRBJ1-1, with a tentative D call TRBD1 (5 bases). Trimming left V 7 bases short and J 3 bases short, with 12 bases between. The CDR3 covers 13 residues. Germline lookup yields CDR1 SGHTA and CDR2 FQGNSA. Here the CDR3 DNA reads TGTGCCAGCACCCTCTGGGGGGACACTGAAGCTTTCTTT. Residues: CASTLWGDTEAFF.

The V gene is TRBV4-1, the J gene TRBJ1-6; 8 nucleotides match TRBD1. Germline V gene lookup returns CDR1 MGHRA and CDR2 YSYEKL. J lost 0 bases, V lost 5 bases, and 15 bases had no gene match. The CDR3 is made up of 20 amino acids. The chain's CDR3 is CASSSDARQGSPSYNSPLHF. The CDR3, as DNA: TGCGCCAGCAGCTCAGACGCCAGACAGGGGTCTCCCTCCTATAATTCACCCCTCCACTTT.

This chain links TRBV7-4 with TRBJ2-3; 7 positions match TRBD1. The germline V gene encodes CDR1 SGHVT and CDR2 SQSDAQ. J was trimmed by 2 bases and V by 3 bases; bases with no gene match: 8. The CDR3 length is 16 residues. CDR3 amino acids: CASSFYQGEYTDTQYF. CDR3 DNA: TGTGCCAGCAGCTTTTATCAGGGGGAGTACACAGATACGCAGTATTTT. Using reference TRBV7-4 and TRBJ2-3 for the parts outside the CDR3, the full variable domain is GAGVSQSPRYKVAKRGRDVALRCDSISGHVTLYWYRQTLGQGSEVLTYSQSDAQRDKSGRPSGRFSAERPERSVSTLKIQRTEQGDSAVYLCASSFYQGEYTDTQYFGPGTRLTVL.